These T cell receptor beta chains were read from a single sample in a study of radiotherapy plus CTLA-4 blockade in lung cancer. TCRdb keeps only in-frame clones here, not all; method: immunoSEQ multiplex PCR. The table has tens of thousands of clones, around 84% seen once. The material sequenced was peripheral blood, taken from a patient treated with radiotherapy plus ipilimumab. The receptor set was obtained from a human donor with non-small cell lung cancer that progressed on radiotherapy plus ipilimumab. Each CDR3 is given with its conserved first and last residue. The D gene is left open where the match is weak. Size values are once, few and many counts, or a class for expanded clones, and some rows have none.

size: NA
V: TRBV10-3
J: TRBJ2-7
D: TRBD1
CDR3: CAIRTGTGVYEQYF
DNA: TGTGCCATCAGGACCGGGACAGGGGTCTACGAGCAGTACTTC

size: NA
V: TRBV10-3
J: TRBJ2-2
D: NA
CDR3: CAISNPEGFINTGELFF
DNA: TGTGCCATCAGTAACCCGGAGGGTTTCATAAACACCGGGGAGCTGTTTTTT

size: NA
V: TRBV19
J: TRBJ1-1
D: TRBD1
CDR3: CASPLPGQIIEAFF
DNA: TGTGCCAGCCCCCTACCGGGACAGATCATTGAAGCTTTCTTT

size: NA
V: TRBV5-4
J: TRBJ2-3
D: TRBD1
CDR3: CASSPGTGVTDTQYF
DNA: TGTGCCAGCAGCCCCGGGACAGGAGTCACAGATACGCAGTATTTT

size: NA
V: TRBV7-5
J: TRBJ2-7
D: NA
CDR3: CARSFVGPFSYEQYF
DNA: TGTGCCAGAAGCTTCGTGGGACCGTTCTCCTACGAGCAGTACTTC

size: NA
V: TRBV14
J: TRBJ2-1
D: NA
CDR3: CASSLQRASYNEQFF
DNA: TGTGCCAGCAGCCTTCAGCGGGCCTCCTACAATGAGCAGTTCTTC

size: few
V: TRBV6-5
J: TRBJ2-1
D: TRBD2
CDR3: CASSYSPSGGNNEQFF
DNA: TGTGCCAGCAGTTACTCACCCAGCGGGGGGAACAATGAGCAGTTCTTC

size: NA
V: TRBV7-6
J: TRBJ2-2
D: NA
CDR3: CASSQVTVANTGELFF
DNA: TGTGCCAGCAGTCAAGTAACTGTCGCGAACACCGGGGAGCTGTTTTTT

size: NA
V: TRBV5-6
J: TRBJ2-7
D: TRBD2
CDR3: CASSLGTRSYEQYF
DNA: TGTGCCAGCAGCTTGGGGACTAGGTCCTACGAGCAGTACTTC

size: NA
V: TRBV5-1
J: TRBJ2-2
D: NA
CDR3: CASSLEAGSNTGELFF
DNA: TGCGCCAGCAGCTTGGAGGCCGGATCTAACACCGGGGAGCTGTTTTTT

size: NA
V: TRBV7-2
J: TRBJ1-1
D: NA
CDR3: CASTTRGAGNTEAFF
DNA: TGTGCCAGCACCACAAGGGGGGCCGGTAACACTGAAGCTTTCTTT

size: NA
V: TRBV6-5
J: TRBJ2-7
D: NA
CDR3: CASSVRGLRTDEQYF
DNA: TGTGCCAGCAGCGTACGGGGACTTCGGACGGACGAGCAGTACTTC

size: NA
V: TRBV28
J: TRBJ1-1
D: NA
CDR3: CASSQSGTQNTEAFF
DNA: TGTGCCAGCAGCCAGAGCGGGACGCAGAACACTGAAGCTTTCTTT

size: NA
V: TRBV18
J: TRBJ1-5
D: NA
CDR3: CASSPGNQPQHF
DNA: TGTGCCAGCTCACCCGGCAATCAGCCCCAGCATTTT

size: NA
V: TRBV6-5
J: TRBJ2-7
D: NA
CDR3: CASSRGQRSYEQYF
DNA: TGTGCCAGCTCGCGAGGACAGCGTTCCTACGAGCAGTACTTC

size: NA
V: TRBV7-8
J: TRBJ1-6
D: NA
CDR3: CASSLLSYNSPLHF
DNA: TGTGCCAGCAGCTTATTATCCTATAATTCACCCCTCCACTTT

size: NA
V: TRBV4-1
J: TRBJ2-3
D: NA
CDR3: CASSRDRYTDTQYF
DNA: TGCGCCAGCAGCCGGGACCGCTACACAGATACGCAGTATTTT

size: NA
V: TRBV10-2
J: TRBJ1-2
D: NA
CDR3: CASSGRDSYGYTF
DNA: TGCGCCAGCAGTGGAAGGGATAGCTATGGCTACACCTTC

size: NA
V: TRBV6-1
J: TRBJ2-1
D: NA
CDR3: CASTSGLYNEQFF
DNA: TGTGCCAGCACCAGCGGGCTCTACAATGAGCAGTTCTTC

size: NA
V: TRBV28
J: TRBJ1-1
D: TRBD1
CDR3: CASSLTGVEAFF
DNA: TGTGCCAGCAGTTTAACAGGGGTGGAAGCTTTCTTT

size: NA
V: TRBV6-5
J: TRBJ2-7
D: TRBD2
CDR3: CASSYAGVVGYEQYF
DNA: TGTGCCAGCAGTTACGCGGGAGTGGTGGGGTACGAGCAGTACTTC

size: NA
V: TRBV9
J: TRBJ2-5
D: TRBD1
CDR3: CASSVGRGQGWETQYF
DNA: TGTGCCAGCAGCGTAGGTAGGGGACAGGGTTGGGAGACCCAGTACTTC

size: NA
V: TRBV6-5
J: TRBJ1-2
D: NA
CDR3: CASRPGQWGVSGYTF
DNA: TGTGCCAGCAGGCCTGGGCAGTGGGGGGTGAGCGGCTACACCTTC

size: NA
V: TRBV6-1
J: TRBJ2-7
D: NA
CDR3: CASSYSYRSYEQYF
DNA: TGTGCCAGCAGTTATTCATACAGGTCCTACGAGCAGTACTTC

size: NA
V: TRBV25-1
J: TRBJ2-3
D: NA
CDR3: CASSLLTLFTDTQYF
DNA: TGTGCCAGCAGTCTCCTTACCCTTTTCACAGATACGCAGTATTTT

size: NA
V: TRBV7-9
J: TRBJ1-2
D: NA
CDR3: CASSLATFYGYTF
DNA: TGTGCCAGCAGCTTAGCAACTTTCTATGGCTACACCTTC

size: NA
V: TRBV12-5
J: TRBJ1-1
D: NA
CDR3: CASGPRTGNTEAFF
DNA: TGTGCTAGTGGCCCTCGAACTGGGAACACTGAAGCTTTCTTT

size: once
V: TRBV5-1
J: TRBJ1-2
D: NA
CDR3: CASSLSGDAVYGYTF
DNA: TGCGCCAGCAGCCTGAGCGGCGACGCTGTCTATGGCTACACCTTC

size: NA
V: TRBV5-1
J: TRBJ1-1
D: NA
CDR3: CASSLDRGIETEAFF
DNA: TGCGCCAGCAGCTTGGATAGGGGCATCGAGACTGAAGCTTTCTTT

size: NA
V: TRBV7-2
J: TRBJ2-4
D: TRBD2
CDR3: CASSNSGIGIQYF
DNA: TGTGCCAGCAGCAATAGCGGGATTGGGATTCAGTACTTC

size: NA
V: TRBV12-5
J: TRBJ1-4
D: NA
CDR3: CASVSSGTAAGKLFF
DNA: TGTGCTAGTGTCTCTAGTGGGACCGCCGCTGGAAAACTGTTTTTT

size: NA
V: TRBV6-4
J: TRBJ2-1
D: TRBD2
CDR3: CASSAGTSGGLAEQFF
DNA: TGTGCCAGCAGTGCGGGGACTAGCGGGGGCCTTGCTGAGCAGTTCTTC

size: NA
V: TRBV5-6
J: TRBJ2-1
D: TRBD2
CDR3: CASSSEREWEFYYNEQFF
DNA: TGTGCCAGCAGCTCAGAGCGGGAGTGGGAGTTCTACTACAATGAGCAGTTCTTC

size: NA
V: TRBV5-1
J: TRBJ1-1
D: NA
CDR3: CASSFQGTNTEAFF
DNA: TGCGCCAGCAGCTTCCAGGGTACGAACACTGAAGCTTTCTTT

size: NA
V: TRBV30
J: TRBJ1-5
D: NA
CDR3: CALAGKSNQPQHF
DNA: TGTGCATTGGCCGGCAAAAGCAATCAGCCCCAGCATTTT

size: few
V: TRBV7-2
J: TRBJ2-7
D: NA
CDR3: CASSLAPGVYSEQYF
DNA: TGTGCCAGCAGCTTAGCGCCGGGGGTATATAGCGAGCAGTACTTC

size: NA
V: TRBV6-5
J: TRBJ2-1
D: TRBD2
CDR3: CASSSRGLAGNEQFF
DNA: TGTGCCAGCAGTTCGCGAGGACTAGCGGGGAATGAGCAGTTCTTC

size: NA
V: TRBV28
J: TRBJ1-2
D: TRBD1
CDR3: CASSTATGVYGYTF
DNA: TGTGCCAGCAGTACAGCGACAGGGGTCTATGGCTACACCTTC